Each of the 11 T cell receptor beta chains below was sequenced from the same sample in a study of cytomegalovirus exposure and HLA in healthy donors. The study ran its PCR with 60 Vbeta and 13 Jbeta primers. This table comes from immunoSEQ multiplex PCR, and its TCRdb copy is limited to in-frame clones, with some not included. The sample has more than 150,000 clones, 65% to 85% seen once. Sequencing was done on a sample of PBMCs. The source is a woman between 50 and 59 years old in good health and CMV-seropositive.

About this clone: One end of the junction fails to match germline, which may point to a read error. The CDR3: CAWADSLRDSLRHF. Here the CDR3 DNA reads TGTGCCTGGGCAGATAGCCTCCGGGACTCCCTTCGGCACTTC. The chain employs TRBV30 and TRBJ2-7; possible D gene TRBD2, 6 bases. Per germline, CDR1 GTSNPN and CDR2 SVGIG (reference sequence). The CDR3 spans 14 residues. Together with reference TRBV30 and TRBJ2-7, the CDR3 gives the full variable domain: SQTIHQWPATLVQPVGSPLSLECTVEGTSNPNLYWYRQAAGRGLQLLFYSVGIGQISSEVPQNLSASRPQDRQFILSSKKLLLSDSGFYLCAWADSLRDSLRHFGPGTRLTVT.

Worth noting for this clone: Distinct nucleotide sequences in the sample also encode this CDR3. V and J are TRBV5-1 and TRBJ1-6; 10 bases fit TRBD1. CDR3 length: 15 residues. The germline gives CDR1 SGHRS, CDR2 YFSETQ. J lost 10 bases, V lost 0 bases, and 4 bases had no gene match. CDR3 sequence (DNA): TGCGCCAGCAGCTTGGGCGGACAGGGGGAATCACCCCTCCACTTT. Translation gives CASSLGGQGESPLHF.

The chain recombines TRBV28 with TRBJ2-4, with 7 bases lining up with TRBD1. The CDR3 has 13 amino acids. Germline V gene data show CDR1 as MDHEN and CDR2 as SYDVKM. Losses at the gene ends were 3 bases for V and 16 bases for J; bases not matched to a gene: 12. The CDR3: CASSLVRGRRGYF. Written as DNA, the CDR3 is TGTGCCAGCAGTTTGGTTAGGGGGCGCCGGGGCTACTTC. Based on the CDR3 plus reference TRBV28 and TRBJ2-4, the full variable domain is DVKVTQSSRYLVKRTGEKVFLECVQDMDHENMFWYRQDPGLGLRLIYFSYDVKMKEKGDIPEGYSVSREKKERFSLILESASTNQTSMYLCASSLVRGRRGYFGAGTRLSVL.

V usage is TRBV6-1 and J usage is TRBJ1-1; 8 bases are a match to TRBD1. V gave up 3 bases and J gave up 5 bases; unmatched junction bases: 8. Germline assignment: CDR1 MNHNS and CDR2 SASEGT. The CDR3 covers 15 residues. The CDR3, as DNA: TGTGCCAGCAGTGACAGGGGGCGACTGAGAACTGAAGCTTTCTTT. Translating gives CASSDRGRLRTEAFF.

This chain uses TRBV5-1 with TRBJ1-1, with TRBD1 as a possible D gene (5 bases). This CDR3 has 15 residues. Germline assignment: CDR1 SGHRS and CDR2 YFSETQ. The ends were cut back, 6 bases at V and 5 bases at J, with 20 bases in the middle. Here the CDR3 DNA reads TGCGCCAGCACTCTCCAAGCGGGGGAAGGTACTGAAGCTTTCTTT. Encoded protein: CASTLQAGEGTEAFF.

The chain employs TRBV6-5 and TRBJ2-5, with 10 bases aligning to TRBD1. This CDR3 is built from 15 residues. The V gene end was trimmed by 6 bases and the J gene end by 4 bases; junction bases not matched to a gene: 8. In germline, CDR1 is MNHEY, CDR2 SVGAGI. Here the CDR3 reads CASRPRDRGVETQYF. The CDR3 coding sequence is TGTGCCAGCAGGCCCAGGGACAGGGGCGTAGAGACCCAGTACTTC.

In its sample, this clone was seen a few times. The chain carries TRBV7-9 and TRBJ2-4; TRBD2 might be the D (7 bases). V was shortened by 5 bases and J by 3 bases, with 14 bases between the two germline ends. In germline, CDR1 is SEHNR, CDR2 FQNEAQ (reference sequence). This CDR3 is 15 amino acids long. DNA of the CDR3: TGTGCCAGCAGCCCGGAGGGGGGGGGCAAAAACATTCAGTACTTC. It is translated as CASSPEGGGKNIQYF.

This clone was found a few times. In DNA form, the CDR3 reads TGTGCCAGCAGCTTAGCAGGGCCGAATTCACCCCTCCACTTT. Protein sequence: CASSLAGPNSPLHF. The chain carries TRBV11-2 and TRBJ1-6; possible D gene TRBD1, 5 bases. This CDR3 spans 14 amino acids. Germline V gene lookup returns CDR1 SGHAT and CDR2 FQNNGV. Trimming removed 1 base at V and 7 bases at J, with 8 bases between.

The chain joins TRBV28 to TRBJ2-7; TRBD2 is a possible D gene (5 bases). The CDR3 runs to 15 residues. CDR1 and CDR2 from the germline V gene are MDHEN and SYDVKM. V lost 3 bases to trimming and J lost 6 bases, with 18 bases between them. This chain's CDR3 is CASSFGESPPLEQYF. The CDR3 DNA is TGTGCCAGCAGTTTTGGGGAGAGCCCCCCTCTCGAGCAGTACTTC.

This clone was observed a few times. This sequence joins TRBV6-4 and TRBJ1-2; the D is unclear. Trimming took off 7 bases at V and 0 bases at J, with 9 bases between the two ends. Germline CDR1 reads MRHNA; CDR2 reads SNTAGT. The CDR3 totals 13 residues. The CDR3 reads CASTTQANYGYTF. The CDR3, as DNA: TGTGCCAGCACCACTCAGGCTAACTATGGCTACACCTTC.

The chain links TRBV7-2 to TRBJ1-2, with TRBD1 matching over 9 bases. The CDR3 is 14 residues long. Germline assignment: CDR1 SGHTA and CDR2 FQGNSA. J lost 4 bases, V lost 3 bases, and 3 bases had no gene match. The CDR3 nucleotides are TGTGCCAGCAGCTTGGGGACAGGGCCCTATGGCTACACCTTC. Translation: CASSLGTGPYGYTF.